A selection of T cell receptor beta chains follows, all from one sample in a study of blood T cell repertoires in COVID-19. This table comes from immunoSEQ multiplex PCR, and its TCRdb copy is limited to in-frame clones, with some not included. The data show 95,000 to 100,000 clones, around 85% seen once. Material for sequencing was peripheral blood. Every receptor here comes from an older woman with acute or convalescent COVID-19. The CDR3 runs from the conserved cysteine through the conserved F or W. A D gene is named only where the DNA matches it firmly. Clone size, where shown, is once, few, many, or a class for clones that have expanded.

CDR3nt: TGTGCCAGCAGGGGGGCGTACACTGAAGCTTTCTTT
CDR3aa: CASRGAYTEAFF
j_gene: TRBJ1-1
d_gene: -
abundance: -
v_gene: TRBV12-3/TRBV12-4

CDR3nt: TGTGCCAGCAGCCCCAGGGATTACAATGAGCAGTTCTTC
CDR3aa: CASSPRDYNEQFF
j_gene: TRBJ2-1
d_gene: -
abundance: few
v_gene: TRBV6-2/TRBV6-3

CDR3nt: TGTGCCAGCAGTAAGACCGGGACAGGGTCCTACGAGCAGTACTTC
CDR3aa: CASSKTGTGSYEQYF
j_gene: TRBJ2-7
d_gene: TRBD1
abundance: -
v_gene: TRBV9

CDR3nt: TGTGCCAGCTCACCGGGGTCCGGGGGGGCCAAAAACATTCAGTACTTC
CDR3aa: CASSPGSGGAKNIQYF
j_gene: TRBJ2-4
d_gene: TRBD2
abundance: -
v_gene: TRBV18

CDR3nt: TGCGCCAGCAGCCCCAGGGGTTTCTCTGGAAACACCATATATTTT
CDR3aa: CASSPRGFSGNTIYF
j_gene: TRBJ1-3
d_gene: -
abundance: -
v_gene: TRBV4-3

CDR3nt: TGTGCCAGCAGCGTAGGGCGGCACACTGAAGCTTTCTTT
CDR3aa: CASSVGRHTEAFF
j_gene: TRBJ1-1
d_gene: -
abundance: -
v_gene: TRBV9

CDR3nt: TGTGCCAGCTCACCCCGAACCGGACAGGGGGCATTTGGCTACACCTTC
CDR3aa: CASSPRTGQGAFGYTF
j_gene: TRBJ1-2
d_gene: TRBD1
abundance: -
v_gene: TRBV18

CDR3nt: TGCAGCGTTGAATTTTTATACAGGGGGGGCACTGAAGCTTTCTTT
CDR3aa: CSVEFLYRGGTEAFF
j_gene: TRBJ1-1
d_gene: TRBD1
abundance: -
v_gene: TRBV29-1

CDR3nt: TGTGCCTCGTCGCGGGGAGATAATGAAAAACTGTTTTTT
CDR3aa: CASSRGDNEKLFF
j_gene: TRBJ1-4
d_gene: -
abundance: -
v_gene: TRBV6-5

CDR3nt: TGCGCCAGCAGCTTGGACGGGACTACCTACAATGAGCAGTTCTTC
CDR3aa: CASSLDGTTYNEQFF
j_gene: TRBJ2-1
d_gene: TRBD2
abundance: -
v_gene: TRBV5-1

CDR3nt: TGTGCCAGCAGTGAAGGGGGACAGCCAAATGAAAAACTGTTTTTT
CDR3aa: CASSEGGQPNEKLFF
j_gene: TRBJ1-4
d_gene: TRBD1
abundance: -
v_gene: TRBV2

CDR3nt: TGTGCCAGCAGCGCAACAGGGTATCCCGGAAACACCATATATTTT
CDR3aa: CASSATGYPGNTIYF
j_gene: TRBJ1-3
d_gene: -
abundance: -
v_gene: TRBV7-6

CDR3nt: TGTGCCAGCAGCAAAGGGACAGGGGCCGCTGGATTTGGAAACACCATATATTTT
CDR3aa: CASSKGTGAAGFGNTIYF
j_gene: TRBJ1-3
d_gene: TRBD1
abundance: -
v_gene: TRBV7-8

CDR3nt: TGTGCCAGCAGTGGAAGGGGGTCCTCTGGAAACACCATATATTTT
CDR3aa: CASSGRGSSGNTIYF
j_gene: TRBJ1-3
d_gene: -
abundance: -
v_gene: TRBV6-2/TRBV6-3

CDR3nt: TGTGCCAGCAGCCAGCGACCTAGCACAGATACGCAGTATTTT
CDR3aa: CASSQRPSTDTQYF
j_gene: TRBJ2-3
d_gene: -
abundance: -
v_gene: TRBV7-3

CDR3nt: TGTGCCAGCAGCCAAGGTCACGGGGGAGAGGGCTATGGCTACACCTTC
CDR3aa: CASSQGHGGEGYGYTF
j_gene: TRBJ1-2
d_gene: -
abundance: -
v_gene: TRBV3-1/TRBV3-2

CDR3nt: TGCGCCAGCAGCTTGATGGGGGGAAAAGGCACTGAAGCTTTCTTT
CDR3aa: CASSLMGGKGTEAFF
j_gene: TRBJ1-1
d_gene: -
abundance: -
v_gene: TRBV5-1

CDR3nt: TGTGCCACCAGCAGGCGACAGCGCGGGAGAGAGGCGGCCCAGTACTTC
CDR3aa: CATSRRQRGREAAQYF
j_gene: TRBJ2-5
d_gene: TRBD2
abundance: once
v_gene: TRBV15

CDR3nt: TGTGCCAGCAGCTTAGCGCGGGGGGTCTACAATGAGCAGTTCTTC
CDR3aa: CASSLARGVYNEQFF
j_gene: TRBJ2-1
d_gene: TRBD2
abundance: -
v_gene: TRBV11-1

CDR3nt: TGTGCCTGGAGGGGACTGCAGTACGAGCAGTACTTC
CDR3aa: CAWRGLQYEQYF
j_gene: TRBJ2-7
d_gene: -
abundance: -
v_gene: TRBV30

CDR3nt: TGTGCCAGCAGTGCAGAAAACTATGGCTACACCTTC
CDR3aa: CASSAENYGYTF
j_gene: TRBJ1-2
d_gene: -
abundance: once
v_gene: TRBV2

CDR3nt: TGTGCCATCAGAAGGGGACAGGGGTCCTACAATGAGCAGTTCTTC
CDR3aa: CAIRRGQGSYNEQFF
j_gene: TRBJ2-1
d_gene: TRBD1
abundance: -
v_gene: TRBV10-3

CDR3nt: TGTGCCAGTTCGGGACTCAGTTACAATGAGCAGTTCTTC
CDR3aa: CASSGLSYNEQFF
j_gene: TRBJ2-1
d_gene: -
abundance: -
v_gene: TRBV12-3/TRBV12-4

CDR3nt: TGTGCCAGCAGTTACGCTAACCAGGGGTTGGGCACTGAAGCTTTCTTT
CDR3aa: CASSYANQGLGTEAFF
j_gene: TRBJ1-1
d_gene: -
abundance: -
v_gene: TRBV6-6

CDR3nt: TGTGCCAGCAGTCCTAGCGGCTCTGGAAACACCATATATTTT
CDR3aa: CASSPSGSGNTIYF
j_gene: TRBJ1-3
d_gene: -
abundance: -
v_gene: TRBV6-5

CDR3nt: TGCGCCAGCAGCTCTAGACCTAGCGGGGGTACAGATACGCAGTATTTT
CDR3aa: CASSSRPSGGTDTQYF
j_gene: TRBJ2-3
d_gene: TRBD2
abundance: few
v_gene: TRBV4-3

CDR3nt: TGTGCCAGCTCACCAGTTGACAGGGCGAACACTGAAGCTTTCTTT
CDR3aa: CASSPVDRANTEAFF
j_gene: TRBJ1-1
d_gene: TRBD1
abundance: -
v_gene: TRBV18

CDR3nt: TGTGCCAGCAGCTTCGGGGGGGTCGAAGATACGCAGTATTTT
CDR3aa: CASSFGGVEDTQYF
j_gene: TRBJ2-3
d_gene: TRBD2
abundance: -
v_gene: TRBV7-3

CDR3nt: TGTGCCAGCAGCTTAGCGCCTGGACAGGGGGTCGGCTATGGCTACACCTTC
CDR3aa: CASSLAPGQGVGYGYTF
j_gene: TRBJ1-2
d_gene: TRBD1
abundance: few
v_gene: TRBV7-2

CDR3nt: TGCAGCGTTGAAGCGGGGACTACCCGGGGGGGGGAGCAGTTCTTC
CDR3aa: CSVEAGTTRGGEQFF
j_gene: TRBJ2-1
d_gene: TRBD2
abundance: -
v_gene: TRBV29-1

CDR3nt: TGTGCCAGCAGTGACTCGTGGGGGGGGCAGTCTGGGGCCAACGTCCTGACTTTC
CDR3aa: CASSDSWGGQSGANVLTF
j_gene: TRBJ2-6
d_gene: -
abundance: -
v_gene: TRBV6-4

CDR3nt: TGTGCCAGCAGTTTCCGCGGGACTAGCGGGGCCGAGCAGTACTTC
CDR3aa: CASSFRGTSGAEQYF
j_gene: TRBJ2-7
d_gene: TRBD2
abundance: few
v_gene: TRBV27

CDR3nt: TGTGCCAGTCGACGGGACTACGGCACAGATACGCAGTATTTT
CDR3aa: CASRRDYGTDTQYF
j_gene: TRBJ2-3
d_gene: TRBD2
abundance: -
v_gene: TRBV2

CDR3nt: TGTGCCAGCAGCCCCAACTTGCGACAGGGGAATTCACCCCTCCACTTT
CDR3aa: CASSPNLRQGNSPLHF
j_gene: TRBJ1-6
d_gene: TRBD1
abundance: -
v_gene: TRBV7-9

CDR3nt: TGTGCCTGGAGCAACAGGGGTTGGACTGAAGCTTTCTTT
CDR3aa: CAWSNRGWTEAFF
j_gene: TRBJ1-1
d_gene: TRBD1
abundance: -
v_gene: TRBV30

CDR3nt: TGTGCCAGCAGCTCACAGAGTAAGGCCACTGAAGCTTTCTTT
CDR3aa: CASSSQSKATEAFF
j_gene: TRBJ1-1
d_gene: -
abundance: -
v_gene: TRBV7-3

CDR3nt: TGCGCCAGCGGGACTAACGGAGAGACCCAGTACTTC
CDR3aa: CASGTNGETQYF
j_gene: TRBJ2-5
d_gene: TRBD2
abundance: -
v_gene: TRBV5-1

CDR3nt: TGTGCCTGGAGTGCCGACAGGGCTTCGGGCTACACCTTC
CDR3aa: CAWSADRASGYTF
j_gene: TRBJ1-2
d_gene: TRBD1
abundance: few
v_gene: TRBV30

CDR3nt: TGTGCCAGCAGAACGGGACAGAGGAACACTGAAGCTTTCTTT
CDR3aa: CASRTGQRNTEAFF
j_gene: TRBJ1-1
d_gene: TRBD1
abundance: -
v_gene: TRBV7-2

CDR3nt: TGTGCCAGCAGCTTGGTTGGTAGCGGCACAGATACGCAGTATTTT
CDR3aa: CASSLVGSGTDTQYF
j_gene: TRBJ2-3
d_gene: -
abundance: -
v_gene: TRBV5-6

CDR3nt: TGTGCCAGTAGTATACAGGGGTGGGATCAGCCCCAGCATTTT
CDR3aa: CASSIQGWDQPQHF
j_gene: TRBJ1-5
d_gene: -
abundance: -
v_gene: TRBV19

CDR3nt: TGCGCCAGCTCCCTGACGCCCGGGGGCTATGGCTACACCTTC
CDR3aa: CASSLTPGGYGYTF
j_gene: TRBJ1-2
d_gene: -
abundance: -
v_gene: TRBV5-1

CDR3nt: TGTGCCAGCAGCTCCTTCGCACAGGGTTCTGGGGCCAACGTCCTGACTTTC
CDR3aa: CASSSFAQGSGANVLTF
j_gene: TRBJ2-6
d_gene: -
abundance: -
v_gene: TRBV11-2

CDR3nt: TGCGCCAGCAGCCCGCCAGGGGGCCTCTCCTACGAGCAGTACTTC
CDR3aa: CASSPPGGLSYEQYF
j_gene: TRBJ2-7
d_gene: TRBD1
abundance: -
v_gene: TRBV5-1

CDR3nt: TGTGCCAGCAGCTTAGCTAATGAGTACAGCAATCAGCCCCAGCATTTT
CDR3aa: CASSLANEYSNQPQHF
j_gene: TRBJ1-5
d_gene: -
abundance: -
v_gene: TRBV7-9

CDR3nt: TGTGCCAGCAGCTCGGCTCGGGACAGATACAATGAGCAGTTCTTC
CDR3aa: CASSSARDRYNEQFF
j_gene: TRBJ2-1
d_gene: TRBD1
abundance: -
v_gene: TRBV7-8